A selection of T cell receptor beta chains follows, all from one sample in a study of shared clonotypes between healthy human individuals. Some clones are missing from TCRdb's copy, which holds only in-frame ones; the method was immunoSEQ multiplex PCR. This table has some 1.5 million clones, roughly 98% appearing once. The specimen was naive CD4+ T cells sorted from blood. The receptor source for this set is a young man in good health. Both conserved end residues are part of each CDR3. The D gene is left open where the match is weak. Where a row states a size, it is once, few, many or the class of an expanded clone; other rows omit it.

TRBJ1-4	-	TRBD1	TRBV6-1	CASRITGATNEKLFF	TGTGCCAGTCGTATCACAGGGGCAACTAATGAAAAACTGTTTTTT
TRBJ2-7	-	-	TRBV5-4	CASSLEQTYVEQYF	TGTGCCAGCAGCTTGGAGCAGACATACGTGGAGCAGTACTTC
TRBJ1-5	-	TRBD1	TRBV30	CAWSVRGQGDQPQHF	TGTGCCTGGAGTGTACGGGGACAGGGCGATCAGCCCCAGCATTTT
TRBJ1-2	once	-	TRBV11-2	CASSFFGTPLGNYGYTF	TGTGCCAGCAGCTTTTTCGGGACACCCTTAGGCAACTATGGCTACACCTTC
TRBJ2-2	-	-	TRBV7-9	CASSLARLNTGELFF	TGTGCCAGCAGCTTAGCGAGGCTGAACACCGGGGAGCTGTTTTTT
TRBJ2-3	-	-	TRBV5-1	CASRLESHTDTQYF	TGCGCCAGCAGGTTGGAATCCCACACAGATACGCAGTATTTT
TRBJ1-3	-	-	TRBV29-1	CSVVFGSGGGNTIYF	TGCAGCGTTGTGTTCGGGTCTGGTGGTGGAAACACCATATATTTT
TRBJ1-3	-	-	TRBV10-1	CASSDGRSSGNTIYF	TGCGCCAGCAGTGATGGACGGTCCTCTGGAAACACCATATATTTT
TRBJ2-6	-	-	TRBV7-2	CASSISLGSGANVLTF	TGTGCCAGCAGCATTAGTTTGGGTTCCGGGGCCAACGTCCTGACTTTC
TRBJ2-2	-	TRBD1	TRBV15	CATSRDRDRSTGELFF	TGTGCCACCAGCAGAGATAGGGACAGGTCAACCGGGGAGCTGTTTTTT
TRBJ1-1	-	-	TRBV7-3	CASSREGTEAFF	TGTGCCAGCAGTCGGGAGGGGACTGAAGCTTTCTTT
TRBJ2-3	-	-	TRBV9	CASSVAWGHTQYF	TGTGCCAGCAGCGTAGCTTGGGGACACACGCAGTATTTT
TRBJ2-6	-	-	TRBV6-1	CASISPSGANVLTF	TGTGCCAGCATCTCCCCCTCTGGGGCCAACGTCCTGACTTTC
TRBJ2-1	-	TRBD2	TRBV19	CASSGAGLAGGNEQFF	TGTGCCAGTAGTGGAGCGGGACTAGCGGGAGGCAATGAGCAGTTCTTC
TRBJ1-4	-	-	TRBV5-1	CASSSGPNEKLFF	TGCGCCAGCAGCTCCGGACCCAATGAAAAACTGTTTTTT
TRBJ2-1	-	TRBD1	TRBV2	CASSLGTGGHEQFF	TGTGCCAGCAGCCTCGGGACAGGGGGACATGAGCAGTTCTTC
TRBJ2-7	-	-	TRBV6-5	CATRSSYEQYF	TGTGCCACCCGGAGCTCCTACGAGCAGTACTTC
TRBJ2-3	-	-	TRBV18	CASSLNSVRATDTQYF	TGTGCCAGCTCACTCAACTCGGTGCGGGCTACAGATACGCAGTATTTT
TRBJ2-3	-	-	TRBV9	CASSVDFQGGDTQYF	TGTGCCAGCAGCGTAGACTTCCAGGGAGGAGATACGCAGTATTTT
TRBJ1-2	-	-	TRBV30	CAWSVGGPGYTF	TGTGCCTGGAGTGTGGGAGGACCTGGCTACACCTTC
TRBJ2-2	-	TRBD2	TRBV19	CASSILAGVSNTGELFF	TGTGCCAGTAGTATACTAGCGGGAGTGTCTAACACCGGGGAGCTGTTTTTT
TRBJ2-3	-	-	TRBV5-1	CASEDRTGDTQYF	TGCGCCAGCGAGGACAGAACGGGGGATACGCAGTATTTT
TRBJ1-2	-	-	TRBV2	CASRVGGNYGYTF	TGTGCCAGCAGGGTCGGGGGGAACTATGGCTACACCTTC
TRBJ2-7	-	-	TRBV7-9	CASSLAGAGMKHEQYF	TGTGCCAGCAGCTTAGCGGGGGCAGGCATGAAGCACGAGCAGTACTTC
TRBJ1-2	-	-	TRBV6-1	CASSEVGDGGYTF	TGTGCCAGCAGTGAAGTCGGGGACGGTGGCTACACCTTC
TRBJ2-2	-	TRBD2	TRBV9	CASSERGQKILAGKGGELFF	TGTGCCAGCAGCGAGAGAGGACAGAAAATACTAGCGGGGAAAGGCGGGGAGCTGTTTTTT
TRBJ2-7	-	-	TRBV4-1	CASSQWTQSSYEQYF	TGCGCCAGCAGCCAGTGGACACAGAGCTCCTACGAGCAGTACTTC
TRBJ1-5	-	-	TRBV7-8	CASSPRDLSNQPQHF	TGTGCCAGCAGCCCTAGGGACCTTAGCAATCAGCCCCAGCATTTT